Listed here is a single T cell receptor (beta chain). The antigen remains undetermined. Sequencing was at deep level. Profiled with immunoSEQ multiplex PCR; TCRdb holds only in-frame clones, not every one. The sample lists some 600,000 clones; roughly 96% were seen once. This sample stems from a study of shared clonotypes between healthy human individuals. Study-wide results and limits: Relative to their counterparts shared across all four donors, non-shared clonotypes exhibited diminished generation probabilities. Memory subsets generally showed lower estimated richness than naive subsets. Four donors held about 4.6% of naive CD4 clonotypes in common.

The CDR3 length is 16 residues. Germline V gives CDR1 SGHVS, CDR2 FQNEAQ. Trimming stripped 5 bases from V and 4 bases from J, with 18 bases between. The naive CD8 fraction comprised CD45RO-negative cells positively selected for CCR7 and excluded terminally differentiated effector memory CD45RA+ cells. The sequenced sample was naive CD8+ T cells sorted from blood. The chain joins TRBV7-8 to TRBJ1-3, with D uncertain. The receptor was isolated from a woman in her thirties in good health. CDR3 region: CASSPLAGPGGNTIYF. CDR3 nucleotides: TGTGCCAGCAGCCCCCTAGCGGGTCCCGGCGGAAACACCATATATTTT.